This TCR beta chain was found in a study of blood T cell repertoires in COVID-19. The method was immunoSEQ multiplex PCR; TCRdb's version includes in-frame clones alone and lacks a portion of them. The sample contains some 100,000 clones, around four fifths of which appear only once. The length of the CDR3 is 17 residues. CDR1 is LGHNA, CDR2 YNFKEQ, per germline. The V and J ends lost 2 bases and 0 bases respectively, with 14 bases between them. The sequenced sample was peripheral blood. The V gene is TRBV4-2, the J gene TRBJ1-3; the D is unclear. The TCR sequence derives from a human donor in a cohort sampled during active COVID-19. CDR3 nucleotide sequence: TGTGCCAGCAGCCAAAACTCTCGACTGATCTCTGGAAACACCATATATTTT. Its protein is CASSQNSRLISGNTIYF.